A selection of T cell receptor beta chains follows, all from one sample in a study of regulatory T cells in long-lasting Graves disease. TCRdb ran MiXCR on the multiplex PCR reads and lists one entry per CDR3 protein. Of some 330,000 distinct CDR3 sequences listed, roughly 25% are singletons. Specimen: peripheral blood mononuclear cells (PBMCs), collected when the disease was refractory, from a patient treated with antithyroid drugs. These receptors were collected from a woman between 35 and 50 years old with Graves disease. Both conserved end residues are part of each CDR3. A D gene is named only where the DNA matches it firmly. Clone sizes are given selectively: once, few, many, or a class where the clone is expanded.

>TRBV30|-|-|TRBJ1-4
CAWRRTVDEKLFF
TGTGCCTGGAGAAGGACAGTAGATGAAAAACTGTTTTTT
>TRBV29-1|TRBD1|many|TRBJ1-5
CSVATGGTQPQHF
TGCAGCGTTGCGACAGGGGGGACGCAGCCCCAGCATTTT
>TRBV12-3/TRBV12-4|-|many|TRBJ1-5
CASSDWAYSNQPQHF
TGTGCCAGCAGTGACTGGGCTTATAGCAATCAGCCCCAGCATTTT
>TRBV18|-|-|TRBJ1-4
CASSPQSGDEKLFF
TGTGCCAGCTCACCACAATCCGGCGATGAAAAACTGTTTTTT
>TRBV19|-|-|TRBJ1-2
CASRLQGRLGYTF
TGTGCCAGTAGGCTCCAGGGAAGGCTCGGCTACACCTTC
>TRBV11-2|TRBD2|many|TRBJ2-2
CASSRGLAGANTGELFF
TGTGCCAGCAGCAGGGGACTAGCGGGAGCGAACACCGGGGAGCTGTTTTTT
>TRBV28|-|-|TRBJ1-4
CASSLISVNEKLFF
TGTGCCAGCAGTTTAATTTCAGTGAATGAAAAACTGTTTTTT
>TRBV28|-|many|TRBJ2-5
CASSTPAPYQRYF
TGTGCCAGCAGTACTCCAGCTCCGTACCAGAGGTACTTC
>TRBV3-1|-|-|TRBJ1-4
CASSQGREKLFF
TGTGCCAGCAGCCAAGGAAGAGAAAAACTGTTTTTT
>TRBV27|-|-|TRBJ1-6
CASSFLLGRGSPLHF
TGTGCCAGCAGTTTTCTGTTGGGCAGGGGATCACCCCTCCACTTT
>TRBV20-1|-|many|TRBJ2-7
CSAESDSEYEQYF
TGCAGTGCCGAGTCGGACTCGGAGTACGAGCAGTACTTC
>TRBV6-5|-|many|TRBJ1-4
CASSYSRTRANEKLFF
TGTGCCAGCAGTTACAGTCGAACCCGAGCTAATGAAAAACTGTTTTTT
>TRBV28|-|many|TRBJ2-7
CASSSHTLIEQYF
TGTGCCAGCAGTTCTCATACGCTAATCGAGCAGTACTTC
>TRBV20-1|-|-|TRBJ1-1
CSARDRWRNTEAFF
TGCAGTGCTAGAGACAGATGGCGGAACACTGAAGCTTTCTTT
>TRBV28|-|many|TRBJ1-1
CASSKQQPIGNTEAFF
TGTGCCAGCAGCAAACAACAGCCGATCGGTAACACTGAAGCTTTCTTT
>TRBV11-2|-|many|TRBJ1-2
CASRGGSEGRNYGYTF
TGTGCGTCACGTGGGGGATCAGAAGGCCGAAACTATGGCTACACCTTC
>TRBV28|-|-|TRBJ2-6
CASSWGLGANVLTF
TGTGCCAGCAGTTGGGGGTTGGGGGCCAACGTCCTGACTTTC
>TRBV15|-|few|TRBJ2-2
CATSRVAGELFF
TGTGCCACCAGCAGAGTTGCCGGGGAGCTGTTTTTT
>TRBV5-8|-|-|TRBJ1-5
CASSLGGGLVKEPQHF
TGTGCCAGCAGCTTGGGAGGAGGGCTGGTCAAAGAGCCCCAGCATTTT
>TRBV7-3|-|-|TRBJ2-2
CASSLNGQGNTGELFF
TGTGCCAGCAGCTTAAACGGTCAGGGTAACACCGGGGAGCTGTTTTTT
>TRBV6-2/TRBV6-3|TRBD2|many|TRBJ2-2
CASSYGSGTTGELFF
TGTGCCAGCAGTTATGGTAGCGGGACCACCGGGGAGCTGTTTTTT
>TRBV12-3/TRBV12-4|-|many|TRBJ1-4
CASSPTTTNEKLFF
TGTGCCAGCAGTCCGACGACAACTAATGAAAAACTGTTTTTT
>TRBV11-2|-|many|TRBJ2-2
CASSPRWAETNTGELFF
TGTGCCAGCAGCCCCCGGTGGGCGGAAACGAACACCGGGGAGCTGTTTTTT
>TRBV28|-|many|TRBJ1-6
CASSVPWGPFDSPLHF
TGTGCCAGCAGTGTACCATGGGGCCCCTTTGACTCACCCCTCCACTTT
>TRBV28|-|-|TRBJ2-3
CASSFLVFTDTQYF
TGTGCCAGCAGTTTTTTAGTCTTCACAGATACGCAGTATTTT
>TRBV19|-|few|TRBJ1-2
CASRAASSYGYTF
TGTGCCAGCAGAGCAGCCTCTAGCTATGGCTACACCTTC
>TRBV6-5|TRBD2|many|TRBJ2-5
CASSSPGLARQETQYF
TGTGCCAGCAGTTCGCCGGGACTAGCACGACAAGAGACCCAGTACTTC
>TRBV11-2|-|many|TRBJ1-2
CASSWGTDAYGYTF
TGTGCCAGCAGCTGGGGGACCGATGCTTATGGCTACACCTTC
>TRBV2|TRBD1|-|TRBJ2-3
CASRLDRGWGTDTQYF
TGTGCCAGCAGGCTGGACAGGGGATGGGGCACAGATACGCAGTATTTT
>TRBV5-1|-|-|TRBJ2-6
CASSLSGAGANVLTF
TGCGCCAGCAGCTTGTCAGGGGCTGGGGCCAACGTCCTGACTTTC
>TRBV27|TRBD1|few|TRBJ2-7
CASSPPPETGRNSYEQYF
TGTGCCAGCAGTCCCCCCCCCGAGACAGGGCGAAATTCCTACGAGCAGTACTTC
>TRBV20-1|-|many|TRBJ2-6
CSARPSGTSGANVLTF
TGCAGTGCTAGACCCTCAGGGACATCTGGGGCCAACGTCCTGACTTTC
>TRBV3-1|-|-|TRBJ2-7
CASSQDYLTVSYEQYF
TGTGCCAGCAGCCAAGATTACCTGACAGTCTCCTACGAGCAGTACTTC
>TRBV7-8|TRBD2|few|TRBJ2-5
CASSRSRPGLAGEETQYF
TGTGCCAGCAGCCGATCGCGGCCGGGACTAGCGGGAGAAGAGACCCAGTACTTC
>TRBV5-1|-|-|TRBJ2-7
CASSFEGGIYHEQYF
TGCGCCAGCAGCTTCGAGGGGGGGATCTACCACGAGCAGTACTTC
>TRBV28|-|many|TRBJ1-5
CASSPTGYPGQPQHF
TGTGCCAGCAGTCCTACGGGGTATCCAGGCCAGCCCCAGCATTTT
>TRBV27|-|many|TRBJ2-4
CASSLSGGWAKNIQYF
TGTGCCAGCAGTCTTAGTGGGGGTTGGGCCAAAAACATTCAGTACTTC
>TRBV10-3|-|few|TRBJ2-7
CAISEPDRPGDRAYEQYF
TGTGCCATCAGTGAGCCGGACCGGCCGGGGGATCGGGCCTACGAGCAGTACTTC
>TRBV5-1|-|-|TRBJ2-7
CASSYSGVGLEQYF
TGCGCCAGCAGCTACTCGGGGGTGGGGCTGGAGCAGTACTTC
>TRBV6-2/TRBV6-3|TRBD1|-|TRBJ2-2
CASSYDRGLSGELFF
TGTGCCAGCAGTTACGACAGGGGCTTATCCGGGGAGCTGTTTTTT